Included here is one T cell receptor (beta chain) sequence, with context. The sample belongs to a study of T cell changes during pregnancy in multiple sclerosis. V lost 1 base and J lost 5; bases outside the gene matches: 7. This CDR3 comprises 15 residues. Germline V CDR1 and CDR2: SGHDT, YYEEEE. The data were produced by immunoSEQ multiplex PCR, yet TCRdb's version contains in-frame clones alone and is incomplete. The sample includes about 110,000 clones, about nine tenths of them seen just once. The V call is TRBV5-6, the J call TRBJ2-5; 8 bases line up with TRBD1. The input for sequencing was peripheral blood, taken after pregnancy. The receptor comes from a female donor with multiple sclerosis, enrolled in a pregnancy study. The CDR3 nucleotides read TGTGCCAGCAGCTTGAGCGGACAGGGCATGGAGACCCAGTACTTC. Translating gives CASSLSGQGMETQYF. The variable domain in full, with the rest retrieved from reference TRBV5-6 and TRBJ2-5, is DAGVTQSPTHLIKTRGQQVTLRCSPKSGHDTVSWYQQALGQGPQFIFQYYEEEERQRGNFPDRFSGHQFPNYSSELNVNALLLGDSALYLCASSLSGQGMETQYFGPGTRLLVL.